This entry lists 26 T cell receptor beta chains sequenced from one sample in a study of control samples from healthy donors and cancer patients. The data were produced by immunoSEQ multiplex PCR, yet TCRdb's version contains in-frame clones alone and is incomplete. The table includes about 160,000 clones, roughly 95% detected once. The specimen was blood. These TCRs come from a woman younger than 45 in good health.

CDR3 residues: CASSPLEGRVYQPQHF. In DNA, the CDR3 is TGTGCCAGCAGCCCTCTGGAAGGGAGGGTCTATCAGCCCCAGCATTTT. The chain employs TRBV28 and TRBJ1-5; D unclear. Trimming cost V 6 bases and J 5 bases, with 20 bases left between them. CDR3 length: 16 amino acids. CDR1 and CDR2 (germline): MDHEN, SYDVKM.

This CDR3 is CASMIRGSEKLFF. CDR3 sequence (DNA): TGTGCCAGTATGATCAGGGGATCAGAAAAACTGTTTTTT. V usage is TRBV13 and J usage is TRBJ1-4; a possible D gene is TRBD1 (6 bases). The CDR3 contains 13 residues. V shed 9 bases and J shed 8 bases, with 16 bases lying between them. Germline values: CDR1 PRHDT, CDR2 FYEKMQ (reference sequence).

CDR3 region: CASSAPLDSKVEAFF. Written as DNA, the CDR3 is TGTGCCAGCAGTGCCCCCCTGGACAGTAAAGTTGAAGCTTTCTTT. The V call is TRBV25-1, the J call TRBJ1-1; tentative D call: TRBD1 (6 bases). The CDR3 covers 15 residues. Trimming took 4 bases from V and 7 from J, leaving 19 bases between them. CDR1 is MGHDK and CDR2 is SYGVNS in the germline V gene.

The chain recombines TRBV20-1 with TRBJ2-5; TRBD2 aligns across 10 bases. The CDR3 length is 11 residues. The V gene end was trimmed by 6 bases and the J gene end by 7 bases; junction bases not matched to a gene: 2. Germline CDR1 is DFQATT and CDR2 is SNEGSKA (reference sequence). The CDR3 region is CSAGTSVTQYF. CDR3 coding DNA: TGCAGTGCCGGGACTAGCGTGACCCAGTACTTC.

This clone was detected a few times. This chain links TRBV7-6 with TRBJ2-6, with D tentatively TRBD1 (6 bases). The CDR3 has 16 residues. Germline lookup yields CDR1 SGHVS and CDR2 FNYEAQ. V lost 5 bases and J lost 0, with 11 bases in between. The CDR3 nucleotides are TGTGCCAGCAGCGGAGACAGGCACTCTGGGGCCAACGTCCTGACTTTC. Its protein product is CASSGDRHSGANVLTF.

The chain combines TRBV4-2 with TRBJ1-2, with D hard to call. From germline, CDR1 is LGHNA and CDR2 YNFKEQ. V dropped 0 bases and J dropped 8 bases, with 10 bases sitting between them. The CDR3 is made up of 13 amino acids. The chain's CDR3 is CASSQDPWGGYTF. CDR3 sequence (DNA): TGTGCCAGCAGCCAAGATCCTTGGGGAGGCTACACCTTC.

The chain is built from TRBV6-2 or TRBV6-3 and TRBJ1-6; unclear D gene. Germline assignment: CDR1 MNHEY and CDR2 SVGEGT. The CDR3 loop spans 16 amino acids. V lost 2 bases and J 7 bases, leaving 15 bases between the germline ends. In DNA, the CDR3 is TGTGCCAGCAGTTACCCCCCGGCCCCGGGGAATTCACCCCTCCACTTT. Amino acid sequence: CASSYPPAPGNSPLHF.

The chain has TRBV7-9 and TRBJ1-6; 10 bases map to TRBD1. Germline V lookup: CDR1 SEHNR, CDR2 FQNEAQ (reference sequence). V gave up 5 bases and J gave up 9 bases; unmatched junction bases: 4. CDR3 length: 14 amino acids. The CDR3 spells CASSRDRGGSPLHF. Here the CDR3 DNA reads TGTGCCAGCAGCCGGGACAGGGGCGGTTCACCCCTCCACTTT.

The V gene is TRBV5-1, the J gene TRBJ2-7; unclear D gene. The CDR3 loop spans 13 amino acids. V was trimmed by 2 bases and J by 0 bases, leaving 6 bases between them. CDR1 is SGHRS, CDR2 YFSETQ, per germline. Here the CDR3 DNA reads TGCGCCAGCAGCTTACTTGGCTCCTACGAGCAGTACTTC. It translates to CASSLLGSYEQYF.

V gene TRBV30 combines with J gene TRBJ2-3; D perhaps matches TRBD2 (6 bases). The CDR3 runs to 15 residues. Germline-derived CDR1 and CDR2 are GTSNPN and SVGIG (reference sequence). The ends were cut back, 3 bases at V and 4 bases at J, with 17 bases in the middle. In DNA, the CDR3 is TGTGCCTGGAGGGGATTGGAGGGGTTCGCAGATACGCAGTATTTT. Protein: CAWRGLEGFADTQYF.

This chain connects TRBV14 to TRBJ2-3; 12 bases are shared with TRBD2. The germline gives CDR1 SGHDN, CDR2 FVKESK. With V trimmed by 1 base and J by 3 bases, 5 bases remained unmatched. This CDR3 comprises 17 residues. The CDR3 loop is CASSQGTSGRPTDTQYF. For the CDR3, the DNA is TGTGCCAGCAGCCAAGGCACTAGCGGGAGGCCGACAGATACGCAGTATTTT.

The V gene is TRBV18, the J gene TRBJ2-7, with 7 bases that match TRBD1. The V gene's germline CDR1 is KGHSH and CDR2 LQKENI. The trim removed 0 bases at V and 3 bases at J, leaving 5 bases unmatched. The CDR3 has 15 amino acids. CDR3 nucleotide sequence: TGTGCCAGCTCACCACCGGTGAACAGGGGCTACGAGCAGTACTTC. Its protein product is CASSPPVNRGYEQYF. Complete variable domain (other parts from reference TRBV18 and TRBJ2-7): NAGVMQNPRHLVRRRGQEARLRCSPMKGHSHVYWYRQLPEEGLKFMVYLQKENIIDESGMPKERFSAEFPKEGPSILRIQQVVRGDSAAYFCASSPPVNRGYEQYFGPGTRLTVT.

The V gene is TRBV18, the J gene TRBJ2-5, with no clear D. V lost 4 bases to trimming and J lost 2 bases, with 11 bases between them. The CDR3 is 14 amino acids. Germline V gene data show CDR1 as KGHSH and CDR2 as LQKENI. CDR3 residues: CASSQTTAQETQYF. The CDR3 bases are TGTGCCAGCTCACAAACGACGGCTCAAGAGACCCAGTACTTC.

This rearrangement joins TRBV19 to TRBJ2-7; 7 nucleotides match TRBD1. The CDR3 runs to 14 residues. The ends lost 6 bases at V and 4 bases at J; junction bases unmatched: 9. Germline V gene lookup returns CDR1 LNHDA and CDR2 SQIVND (reference sequence). CDR3 nucleotide sequence: TGTGCCAGTAGCAAGGGGGCAGGTGGGTACGAGCAGTACTTC. This codes for CASSKGAGGYEQYF.

The chain links TRBV15 to TRBJ2-7; 7 bases align to TRBD1. Trimming removed 5 bases from V and 2 bases from J; junction bases left unmatched: 9. CDR3 length: 15 amino acids. In germline, CDR1 is LNHNV, CDR2 YYDKDF (reference sequence). As DNA, the CDR3 is TGTGCCACCAGCGGTTCTTCCGGGACAGCCTACGAGCAGTACTTC. This gives the protein CATSGSSGTAYEQYF.

The chain links TRBV3-1 (or the pseudogene TRBV3-2) to TRBJ2-3; 12 nucleotides agree with TRBD2. The CDR3 has 16 residues. The ends lost 5 bases at V and 5 bases at J; junction bases unmatched: 8. CDR1 is LGHDT, CDR2 YNNKEL, per germline (reference sequence). The CDR3, as DNA: TGTGCCAGCAGCGTCCGACTAGCGGGAGCTATAGATACGCAGTATTTT. Amino acids: CASSVRLAGAIDTQYF.

The chain is built from TRBV7-9 and TRBJ2-7; maybe TRBD2 (5 bases). CDR1 is SEHNR, CDR2 FQNEAQ, per germline (reference sequence). The germline V and J ends were trimmed by 4 bases and 2 bases, with 12 bases remaining between them. The CDR3 has 14 residues. The CDR3 reads CASSSREATYEQYF. In DNA, the CDR3 is TGTGCCAGCAGCTCCCGGGAAGCCACCTACGAGCAGTACTTC.

The chain combines TRBV19 with TRBJ1-2; 7 nucleotides match TRBD1. Germline V lookup: CDR1 LNHDA, CDR2 SQIVND (reference sequence). The CDR3 totals 15 residues. V was clipped by 0 bases and J by 6 bases; unmatched bases: 7. The CDR3 DNA reads TGTGCCAGTAGTATAGACCCAGGGGGACTTCATGGCTACACCTTC. Its protein is CASSIDPGGLHGYTF.

This chain joins TRBV11-2 and TRBJ2-2; the D gene is possibly TRBD2 (6 bases). CDR1 SGHAT and CDR2 FQNNGV come from the germline V gene. The length of the CDR3 is 16 residues. The V and J ends lost 3 bases and 4 bases respectively, with 15 bases between them. CDR3 DNA sequence: TGTGCCAGCAGCTTCTCGTCGGCGGGGTTCACCGGGGAGCTGTTTTTT. It encodes CASSFSSAGFTGELFF.

This chain joins TRBV4-1 and TRBJ2-1, with unresolved D. V shed 4 bases and J shed 8 bases, with 18 bases lying between them. Germline values: CDR1 MGHRA, CDR2 YSYEKL. This CDR3 region has 15 residues. The CDR3 DNA reads as TGCGCCAGCAGCCTTCTCGGCTTGGTTCTCGATGAGCAGTTCTTC. Its protein product is CASSLLGLVLDEQFF.

Only a few counts were recorded for this clone. The chain joins TRBV6-6 to TRBJ1-2; D unclear. The germline gives CDR1 MNHNY, CDR2 SVGAGI (reference sequence). The V and J ends lost 4 bases and 0 bases respectively, with 9 bases between them. The CDR3 loop spans 14 amino acids. For the CDR3, the DNA is TGTGCCAGCAGTTGGTCAGCGCCTAACTATGGCTACACCTTC. Amino acids: CASSWSAPNYGYTF.

The V and J genes are TRBV12-3 or TRBV12-4 and TRBJ1-3; D uncertain. CDR3 size: 12 residues. V lost 3 bases and J lost 5, with 5 bases in between. CDR3 nucleotide sequence: TGTGCCAGCAGTTTGCTCCGAAACACCATATATTTT. It specifies CASSLLRNTIYF.

The chain employs TRBV6-6 and TRBJ2-7; weak D call: TRBD1 (6 bases). Trimming removed 6 bases from V and 0 bases from J, with 15 bases in between. CDR1 and CDR2 (germline): MNHNY, SVGAGI (reference sequence). This CDR3 region has 15 residues. The DNA of the CDR3 is TGTGCCAGCAGACCCCGACAGGAGAGCTCCTACGAGCAGTACTTC. Its protein is CASRPRQESSYEQYF.

This clone was detected once. The genes are TRBV3-1 (or the pseudogene TRBV3-2) and TRBJ1-2; possible D gene TRBD1, 5 bases. From germline, CDR1 is LGHDT and CDR2 YNNKEL (reference sequence). The CDR3 length is 15 residues. The V end lost 0 bases, the J end lost 4 bases, and 12 bases lay between the germline ends. CDR3 residues: CASSQDGDGVYGYTF. The DNA of the CDR3 is TGTGCCAGCAGCCAAGATGGGGACGGAGTCTATGGCTACACCTTC.

The V gene is TRBV5-8, the J gene TRBJ2-1; D is unclear. Germline values: CDR1 SGHTS, CDR2 YDEGEE. There are 16 residues in the CDR3. With 2 bases removed from V and 2 bases from J, the gap between germline ends came to 14 bases. CDR3 sequence: CASSLYRLNPYNEQFF. In DNA form, the CDR3 reads TGTGCCAGCAGCTTATATCGGTTAAATCCCTACAATGAGCAGTTCTTC.

This clone was detected only a few times. The chain is built from TRBV14 and TRBJ2-3, with 7 bases lining up with TRBD2. The germline V gene encodes CDR1 SGHDN and CDR2 FVKESK. With 2 bases clipped from V and 7 bases from J, the junction kept 12 bases outside the gene matches. The CDR3 consists of 16 residues. CDR3 protein: CASSQRAGLRVNTQYF. The CDR3 region has the DNA TGTGCCAGCAGCCAACGTGCGGGACTACGAGTGAATACGCAGTATTTT.